These 16 T cell receptor beta chains were all obtained from the same sample, sequenced in a study of T cells after yellow fever vaccination. Via MiXCR, TCRdb re-called the 5' RACE reads, giving one row per CDR3 protein. Among 500,000 to 650,000 distinct CDR3 sequences listed, approximately 15% were seen once. Sample: PBMCs, taken on the day of the yellow fever booster vaccination. The receptors shown here come from a man younger than 45 who received the YFV17D yellow fever vaccine.

Only a few counts were recorded for this clonotype. V usage is TRBV18 and J usage is TRBJ2-3; TRBD2 matches at 8 bases. This CDR3 has 18 residues. V lost 8 bases and J lost 1; bases outside the gene matches: 17. Germline V CDR1 and CDR2: KGHSH, LQKENI. CDR3 nucleotide sequence: TGTGCCAGCCTCATTAGGGGCAAAGCGGGAGAAGGCACAGATACGCAGTATTTT. Translating it yields CASLIRGKAGEGTDTQYF.

This clonotype was picked up a small number of times. This chain uses TRBV6-2 or TRBV6-3 with TRBJ2-7; 8 bases match TRBD1. The germline V gene has CDR1 MNHEY and CDR2 SVGEGT. The length of the CDR3 is 14 residues. The J segment lost 5 bases and the V segment lost 2 bases, leaving 5 bases of the junction unmatched. Here the CDR3 reads CASSYIQGADEQYF. The CDR3 DNA is TGTGCCAGCAGTTACATTCAGGGGGCGGACGAGCAGTACTTC.

This clonotype was recorded at least ten times. This chain joins TRBV5-6 and TRBJ2-1, with D perhaps matching TRBD1 or TRBD2 (5 bases each). The CDR3 contains 15 residues. Trimming cost V 2 bases and J 0 bases, with 9 bases left between them. Looked up from germline, CDR1 is SGHDT and CDR2 is YYEEEE. The CDR3 reads CASSFGTNSYNEQFF. The CDR3 DNA is TGTGCCAGCAGCTTTGGGACGAACTCCTACAATGAGCAGTTCTTC.

This chain uses TRBV7-2 with TRBJ2-2; D remains unclear. Between the trimmed V and J ends, which lost 3 bases and 4 bases, there was a span of 12 bases. The CDR3 has 15 amino acids. Per the germline V gene, CDR1 is SGHTA and CDR2 is FQGNSA. CDR3 sequence reads: CASSFPISGTGELFF. CDR3 in DNA: TGTGCCAGCAGCTTCCCCATTTCGGGCACCGGGGAGCTGTTTTTT. Combining the CDR3 with reference TRBV7-2 and TRBJ2-2 gives the whole variable domain GAGVSQSPSNKVTEKGKDVELRCDPISGHTALYWYRQSLGQGLEFLIYFQGNSAPDKSGLPSDRFSAERTGGSVSTLTIQRTQQEDSAVYLCASSFPISGTGELFFGEGSRLTVL.

The chain combines TRBV7-8 with TRBJ2-1, with D perhaps matching TRBD2 (6 bases). CDR1 and CDR2 from the germline V gene are SGHVS and FQNEAQ. V was pared by 4 bases and J by 4 bases, with 11 bases between. This CDR3 region has 14 residues. The CDR3 spells CASSSRGYYNEQFF. In nucleotides, the CDR3 is TGTGCCAGCAGCTCACGGGGGTATTACAATGAGCAGTTCTTC. Complete variable domain (other parts from reference TRBV7-8 and TRBJ2-1): GAGVSQSPRYKVAKRGQDVALRCDPISGHVSLFWYQQALGQGPEFLTYFQNEAQLDKSGLPSDRFFAERPEGSVSTLKIQRTQQEDSAVYLCASSSRGYYNEQFFGPGTRLTVL.

This clonotype has only a few counts. This chain links TRBV7-2 with TRBJ1-2; D is perhaps TRBD1 (6 bases). CDR3 size: 15 residues. Trimming stripped 5 bases from V and 0 bases from J, with 13 bases between. Germline loops: CDR1 SGHTA, CDR2 FQGNSA. CDR3 sequence (DNA): TGTGCCAGCAGCATCCGGGGGGGGCCTAACTATGGCTACACCTTC. This sequence encodes CASSIRGGPNYGYTF.

The chain has TRBV20-1 and TRBJ1-2; D is uncertain. Germline CDR1 DFQATT, CDR2 SNEGSKA (reference sequence). This CDR3 is 13 amino acids long. Trimming cost V 7 bases and J 3 bases, with 15 bases left between them. CDR3 sequence (DNA): TGCAGTGGGAGTAGTACGCGTGACTATGGCTACACCTTC. This encodes CSGSSTRDYGYTF.

The sample holds many counts of this clonotype. The chain recombines TRBV5-1 with TRBJ2-1, with a possible D match to TRBD1 (6 bases). Trimming removed 4 bases at V and 0 bases at J, with 11 bases between. The CDR3 covers 15 residues. From germline, CDR1 is SGHRS and CDR2 YFSETQ. This CDR3 reads CASSLRDTSYNEQFF. The CDR3 DNA follows: TGCGCCAGCAGCCTCCGGGACACCTCCTACAATGAGCAGTTCTTC.

This clonotype occurred a few times. V usage is TRBV4-3 and J usage is TRBJ2-2, with D maybe TRBD1 (5 bases). CDR1 and CDR2 from the germline V gene are LGHNA and YSLEER. V gave up 1 base and J gave up 2 bases, with 8 bases separating them. This CDR3 is 15 amino acids long. The CDR3 DNA reads as TGCGCCAGCAGCCAAGCCACAGGAAACACCGGGGAGCTGTTTTTT. This sequence encodes CASSQATGNTGELFF.

The chain uses TRBV4-2 and TRBJ2-7, with 7 bases lining up with TRBD1. V lost 0 bases to trimming and J lost 2 bases; unmatched junction nucleotides: 7. The CDR3 is made up of 16 amino acids. The V gene's germline CDR1 is LGHNA and CDR2 YNFKEQ. The CDR3 nucleotides read TGTGCCAGCAGCCAAGATCCGGCAGGGGGTGCCTACGAGCAGTACTTC. This sequence encodes CASSQDPAGGAYEQYF.

This clonotype was recorded once. This rearrangement joins TRBV20-1 to TRBJ2-5; unclear D gene. The CDR3 is made up of 12 amino acids. Germline V CDR1 and CDR2: DFQATT, SNEGSKA (reference sequence). Trimming took 5 bases from V and 5 from J, leaving 12 bases between them. The DNA of the CDR3 is TGCAGTGCTCCCTGGAGATGGGAGACCCAGTACTTC. Its translation: CSAPWRWETQYF.

This chain joins TRBV29-1 and TRBJ1-1; unclear D gene. The CDR3 is 13 amino acids. CDR1 SQVTM and CDR2 ANQGSEA come from the germline V gene. Trimming left V 5 bases short and J 1 base short, with 11 bases between. The CDR3 sequence is CSVWARGNTEAFF. For the CDR3, the DNA is TGCAGCGTTTGGGCCAGAGGGAACACTGAAGCTTTCTTT.

The gene calls are TRBV19 and TRBJ1-1; no firm D call. Looked up from germline, CDR1 is LNHDA and CDR2 is SQIVND (reference sequence). Trimming left V 5 bases short and J 7 bases short, with 11 bases between. This CDR3 is built from 12 residues. The CDR3 reads CASSPRQFEAFF. CDR3 nucleotide sequence: TGTGCCAGTAGTCCACGGCAATTTGAAGCTTTCTTT.

This clonotype has more than one count but fewer than ten. V gene TRBV20-1 combines with J gene TRBJ2-1, with 15 bases that match TRBD2. Germline V gives CDR1 DFQATT, CDR2 SNEGSKA (reference sequence). The CDR3 spans 13 residues. Germline trimming cut 8 bases from V and 9 bases from J; bases unmatched to any gene: 5. CDR3: CSRGLAGGSEQFF. The CDR3 region has the DNA TGCAGTAGGGGACTAGCGGGAGGATCTGAGCAGTTCTTC.

This clonotype was counted only a few times. V usage is TRBV29-1 and J usage is TRBJ2-7; D gene ambiguous. Germline CDR1 and CDR2: SQVTM and ANQGSEA. This CDR3 contains 14 residues. V was shortened by 4 bases and J by 4 bases, with 17 bases between the two germline ends. CDR3 in amino acids: CSVGRVDHIYEQYF. The CDR3 region has the DNA TGCAGCGTTGGACGCGTAGACCATATTTACGAGCAGTACTTC.

This clonotype was counted only a few times. The chain carries TRBV4-2 and TRBJ1-1, with D tentatively TRBD1 (6 bases). V lost 0 bases to trimming and J lost 11 bases, with 10 bases between them. The CDR3 covers 12 residues. Germline V gene data show CDR1 as LGHNA and CDR2 as YNFKEQ. Here the CDR3 reads CASSQERGSAFF. CDR3 in DNA: TGTGCCAGCAGCCAAGAGAGGGGGTCTGCTTTCTTT.